These 10 T cell receptor beta chains share one sample of origin, sequenced in a study of blood T cells in healthy people across ages. Sample-barcoded 5' priming and a J-beta primer mix drove a second PCR of about 7 to 12 cycles. TCRdb fed the 5' RACE reads into MiXCR, producing one record per CDR3 protein. The sample carries some 1.4 million distinct CDR3 sequences, about 40% recorded once. Sequences were obtained from blood. These receptors all come from a woman under 30 in good health.

The chain has TRBV20-1 and TRBJ1-5; D gene uncertain. The length of the CDR3 is 18 residues. Trimming took off 5 bases at V and 0 bases at J, with 23 bases between the two ends. CDR1 DFQATT and CDR2 SNEGSKA come from the germline V gene (reference sequence). For the CDR3, the DNA is TGCAGTGCTTATAACGGACGGTCGGCGGTGATTAGCAATCAGCCCCAGCATTTT. Protein sequence: CSAYNGRSAVISNQPQHF.

The chain recombines TRBV18 with TRBJ2-7; D gene uncertain. The V and J ends lost 6 bases and 5 bases respectively, with 14 bases between them. The CDR3 length is 13 residues. CDR1 and CDR2 (germline): KGHSH, LQKENI. CDR3 in DNA: TGTGCCAGCTCCCGGATCCTACCCGACGAGCAGTACTTC. Translation gives CASSRILPDEQYF.

The chain has TRBV7-8 and TRBJ1-1; a possible D gene is TRBD1 (6 bases). Deletions cut 5 bases from V and 3 bases from J, with 13 bases between. This CDR3 spans 14 amino acids. Germline assignment: CDR1 SGHVS and CDR2 FQNEAQ. Written as DNA, the CDR3 is TGTGCCAGCAGCCAACGAACAGGGTACACTGAAGCTTTCTTT. It specifies CASSQRTGYTEAFF.

There are a few counts of this clonotype. This chain uses TRBV28 with TRBJ2-5, with 8 bases that match TRBD1. The end of the DNA aligns better with TRBJ2-7, so the J call may be wrong. The CDR3 sequence is 15 residues long. Germline V gives CDR1 MDHEN, CDR2 SYDVKM. CDR3 sequence: CASREGKQGDYEQYF. CDR3 nucleotide sequence: TGTGCCAGCAGAGAGGGTAAACAGGGGGACTACGAGCAGTACTTC.

The chain couples TRBV10-3 to TRBJ2-5; no clear D. Deletions cut 6 bases from V and 5 bases from J, with 13 bases between. Germline V gene data show CDR1 as ENHRY and CDR2 as SYGVKD. The CDR3 has 13 amino acids. The CDR3 DNA is TGTGCCATCAGGATAACGGGTCCCGAGACCCAGTACTTC. As protein: CAIRITGPETQYF.

The J gene is TRBJ2-6, the V gene TRBV11-1, with 7 nucleotides matching TRBD1. CDR3 size: 17 residues. V trimming: 5 bases; J trimming: 0 bases; junction bases outside the gene matches: 7. CDR1 is SGHAT, CDR2 FQDESV, per germline (reference sequence). The CDR3 DNA sequence: TGTGCCAGCAGCCAAACAAGACAGGGCTCTGGGGCCAACGTCCTGACTTTC. This sequence encodes CASSQTRQGSGANVLTF.

V is TRBV20-1 and J is TRBJ2-1; D remains unclear. The J call may be mistaken, given a closer DNA end match to TRBJ2-7. Germline CDR1 is DFQATT and CDR2 is SNEGSKA (reference sequence). This CDR3 is built from 13 residues. In nucleotides, the CDR3 is TGCAGTGTAGTACGGAGCTCCTACAATGAGCAGTACTTC. Translating it yields CSVVRSSYNEQYF.

The rearrangement uses TRBV27 and TRBJ2-7; tentatively, D is TRBD1 (5 bases). The length of the CDR3 is 16 residues. In germline, CDR1 is MNHEY, CDR2 SMNVEV (reference sequence). Trimming took off 0 bases at V and 3 bases at J, with 15 bases between the two ends. The CDR3 loop reads CASSLSWGRLVYEQYF. For the CDR3, the DNA is TGTGCCAGCAGTTTATCCTGGGGCAGGCTTGTCTACGAGCAGTACTTC.

The chain joins TRBV20-1 to TRBJ2-4; D gene ambiguous. The CDR3 sequence is 13 residues long. Deletions cut 3 bases from V and 4 bases from J, with 10 bases between. Germline loops: CDR1 DFQATT, CDR2 SNEGSKA (reference sequence). The CDR3 sequence: CSASPLGKNIQYF. Written as DNA, the CDR3 is TGCAGTGCTAGCCCCCTCGGGAAAAACATTCAGTACTTC.

This clonotype was detected many times. Written as DNA, the CDR3 is TGCAGCGTCTCAACGGTGGGGGAGACCCAGTACTTC. Translated: CSVSTVGETQYF. The chain couples TRBV29-1 to TRBJ2-5; no definite D call. The CDR3 totals 12 residues. The V end lost 6 bases, the J end lost 5 bases, and 13 bases lay between the germline ends. Per germline, CDR1 SQVTM and CDR2 ANQGSEA.